A single T cell receptor (beta chain) is shown here with its context. Its matching antigen is unknown. This record comes from a study of PD-1 blockade in classical Hodgkin lymphoma. Every patient was affected by relapse after autologous stem cell transplantation, while exposure to brentuximab vedotin was not uniform. Whole-study results and caveats: Before treatment, TCR diversity in newly diagnosed patients was reportedly lower than in healthy donors. CD8+ TCR diversity did not rise significantly by C4D1, unlike CD4+.

The V end was cut by 8 bases, the J end by 1 base, with 17 bases between. Germline V gene lookup returns CDR1 SNHLY and CDR2 FYNNEI. CDR3 size: 15 residues. Clones were read by immunoSEQ multiplex PCR, and TCRdb kept only the in-frame ones, dropping some. The sample holds approximately 61,000 clones, 75% to 90% seen once. The sequence was obtained from a human donor with classical Hodgkin lymphoma. The gene calls are TRBV2 and TRBJ1-1, with D hard to call. The source was peripheral blood mononuclear cells (PBMCs), collected at baseline. CDR3 protein: CASEKGRQRNTEAFF. The DNA of the CDR3 is TGTGCCAGCGAAAAAGGGCGCCAAAGGAACACTGAAGCTTTCTTT.